A single sample is the source of the 6 T cell receptor beta chains below, sequenced in a study of blood T cell repertoires in COVID-19. TCRdb keeps only in-frame clones here, not all; method: immunoSEQ multiplex PCR. The data contain just over 250,000 clones, roughly 86% of them singletons. The sequenced sample consisted of peripheral blood. The receptors shown here come from a woman aged 45-65 years with acute or convalescent COVID-19.

The rearrangement uses TRBV30 and TRBJ2-7, with 7 bases fitting TRBD1. The V gene end was trimmed by 3 bases and the J gene end by 6 bases; junction bases not matched to a gene: 14. The germline CDR1 and CDR2 sequences are GTSNPN and SVGIG (reference sequence). This CDR3 spans 15 amino acids. CDR3 loop: CAWSLGGDRDSEQYF. Written as DNA, the CDR3 is TGTGCCTGGAGCCTTGGCGGCGACAGGGATTCCGAGCAGTACTTC.

This clone was seen a single time. V is TRBV7-2 and J is TRBJ2-3; D might be TRBD1 (7 bases). V shed 5 bases and J shed 1 base, with 13 bases lying between them. CDR3 length equals 15 residues. CDR1 and CDR2 from the germline V gene are SGHTA and FQGNSA. CDR3 region: CASSAGGLGTDTQYF. For the CDR3, the DNA is TGTGCCAGCAGCGCAGGGGGACTGGGCACAGATACGCAGTATTTT.

The V and J genes are TRBV28 and TRBJ1-4; TRBD1 matches 7 bases. The CDR3 loop spans 17 amino acids. V lost 3 bases, J lost 2 bases, and 9 bases stayed unmatched. CDR1 and CDR2 (germline): MDHEN, SYDVKM. CDR3 sequence: CASSLPDRSGTNEKLFF. The CDR3 DNA follows: TGTGCCAGCAGTTTGCCGGACAGGTCTGGGACTAATGAAAAACTGTTTTTT.

V gene TRBV27 combines with J gene TRBJ1-1; weak D call: TRBD1 (6 bases). Trimming stripped 6 bases from V and 3 bases from J, with 17 bases between. This CDR3 region has 15 residues. The germline gives CDR1 MNHEY, CDR2 SMNVEV (reference sequence). The CDR3 DNA is TGTGCCAGCAGCCCCCTCGGGGGGCCTGACACTGAAGCTTTCTTT. As protein: CASSPLGGPDTEAFF.

This clone was counted between two and nine times. The gene calls are TRBV28 and TRBJ1-2; D is ambiguous. V lost 3 bases and J 8 bases, leaving 19 bases between the germline ends. Looked up from germline, CDR1 is MDHEN and CDR2 is SYDVKM. This CDR3 spans 15 amino acids. The CDR3 nucleotides are TGTGCCAGCAGTTTTTCCGGGAGCCTCCTGTGGGGCTACACCTTC. This codes for CASSFSGSLLWGYTF.

This clone was found once. The rearrangement uses TRBV9 and TRBJ2-2, with 8 bases fitting TRBD1. The trim removed 7 bases at V and 1 base at J, leaving 3 bases unmatched. Germline V lookup: CDR1 SGDLS, CDR2 YYNGEE. The CDR3 is made up of 14 amino acids. CDR3 nucleotides: TGTGCCAGCCAAGGGACAGGGAACACCGGGGAGCTGTTTTTT. This codes for CASQGTGNTGELFF.